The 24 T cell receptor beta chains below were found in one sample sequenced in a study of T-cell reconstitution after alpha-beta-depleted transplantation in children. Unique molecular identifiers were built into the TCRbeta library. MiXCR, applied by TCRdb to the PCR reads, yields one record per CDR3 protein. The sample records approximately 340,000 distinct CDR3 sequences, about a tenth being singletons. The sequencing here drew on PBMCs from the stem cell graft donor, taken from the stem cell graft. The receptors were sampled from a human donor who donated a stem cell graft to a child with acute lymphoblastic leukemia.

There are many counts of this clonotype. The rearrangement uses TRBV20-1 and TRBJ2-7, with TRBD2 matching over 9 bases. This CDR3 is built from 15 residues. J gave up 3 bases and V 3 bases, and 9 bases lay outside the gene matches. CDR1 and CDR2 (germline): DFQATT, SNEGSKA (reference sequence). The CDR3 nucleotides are TGCAGTGCTAGCGCTCTAGCGGGACCCCTCTACGAGCAGTACTTC. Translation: CSASALAGPLYEQYF.

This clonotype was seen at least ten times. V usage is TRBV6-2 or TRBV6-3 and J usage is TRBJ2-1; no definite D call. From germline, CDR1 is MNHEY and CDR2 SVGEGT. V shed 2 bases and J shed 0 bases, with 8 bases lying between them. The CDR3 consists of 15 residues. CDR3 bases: TGTGCCAGCAGTTACCTATACCTCTCCTACAATGAGCAGTTCTTC. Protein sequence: CASSYLYLSYNEQFF.

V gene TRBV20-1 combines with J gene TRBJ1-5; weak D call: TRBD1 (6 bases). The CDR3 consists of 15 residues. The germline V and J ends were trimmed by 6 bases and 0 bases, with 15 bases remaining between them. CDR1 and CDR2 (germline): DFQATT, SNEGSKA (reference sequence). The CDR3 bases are TGCAGTGCAAAACAGGGCGGGAGTAGCAATCAGCCCCAGCATTTT. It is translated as CSAKQGGSSNQPQHF.

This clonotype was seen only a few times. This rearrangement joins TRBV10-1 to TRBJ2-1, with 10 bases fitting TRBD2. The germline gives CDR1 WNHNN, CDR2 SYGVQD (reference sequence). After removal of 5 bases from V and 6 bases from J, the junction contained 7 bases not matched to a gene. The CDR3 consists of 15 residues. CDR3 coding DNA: TGCGCCAGCAGTTCTAGCGGGAGCATGGGCAATGAGCAGTTCTTC. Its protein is CASSSSGSMGNEQFF.

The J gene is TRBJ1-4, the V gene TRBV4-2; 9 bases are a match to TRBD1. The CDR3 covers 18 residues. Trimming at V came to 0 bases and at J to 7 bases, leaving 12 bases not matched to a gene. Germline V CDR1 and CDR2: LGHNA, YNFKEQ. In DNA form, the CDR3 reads TGTGCCAGCAGCCAAGAACCCATTACAGGGGGCCTCGGTGAAAAACTGTTTTTT. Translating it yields CASSQEPITGGLGEKLFF.

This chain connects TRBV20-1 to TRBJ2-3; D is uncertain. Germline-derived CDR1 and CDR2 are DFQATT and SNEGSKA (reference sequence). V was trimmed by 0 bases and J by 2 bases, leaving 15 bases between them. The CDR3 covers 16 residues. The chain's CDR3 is CSARDQNSFSTDTQYF. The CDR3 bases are TGCAGTGCTAGAGATCAAAATAGCTTTTCCACAGATACGCAGTATTTT.

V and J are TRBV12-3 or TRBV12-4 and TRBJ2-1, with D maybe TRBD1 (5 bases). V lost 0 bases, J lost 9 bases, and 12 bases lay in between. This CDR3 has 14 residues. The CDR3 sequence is CASSLASTGSEQFF. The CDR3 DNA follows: TGTGCCAGCAGTTTAGCGTCAACAGGCAGTGAGCAGTTCTTC.

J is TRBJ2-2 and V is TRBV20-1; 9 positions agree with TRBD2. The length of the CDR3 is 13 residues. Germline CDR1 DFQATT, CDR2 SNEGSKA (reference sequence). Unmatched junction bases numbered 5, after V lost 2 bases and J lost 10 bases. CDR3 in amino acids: CSARLPSGAELFF. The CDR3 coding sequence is TGCAGTGCTAGACTTCCTAGCGGGGCGGAGCTGTTTTTT.

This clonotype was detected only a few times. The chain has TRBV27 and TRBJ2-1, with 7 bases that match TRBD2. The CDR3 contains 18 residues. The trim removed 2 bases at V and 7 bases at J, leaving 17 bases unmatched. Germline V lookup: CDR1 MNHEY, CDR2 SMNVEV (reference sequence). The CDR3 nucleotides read TGTGCCAGCAGTTTACGCCTAGCGGCCACCTCCATGGGTAATGAGCAGTTCTTC. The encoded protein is CASSLRLAATSMGNEQFF.

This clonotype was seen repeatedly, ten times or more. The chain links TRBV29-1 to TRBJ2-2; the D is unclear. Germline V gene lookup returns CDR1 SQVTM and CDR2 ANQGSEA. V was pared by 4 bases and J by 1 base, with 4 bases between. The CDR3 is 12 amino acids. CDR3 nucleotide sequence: TGCAGCGTTGTAGGGAACACCGGGGAGCTGTTTTTT. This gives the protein CSVVGNTGELFF.

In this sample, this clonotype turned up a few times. CDR3 loop: CASSPRAPGANVLTF. The CDR3 nucleotides are TGCGCCAGCAGCCCCAGGGCCCCCGGGGCCAACGTCCTGACTTTC. The chain joins TRBV5-1 to TRBJ2-6; D possibly corresponds to TRBD1 (5 bases). Trimming shortened V by 4 bases and J by 4 bases, and 12 bases separated the two germline ends. The CDR3 has 15 residues. Germline loops: CDR1 SGHRS, CDR2 YFSETQ.

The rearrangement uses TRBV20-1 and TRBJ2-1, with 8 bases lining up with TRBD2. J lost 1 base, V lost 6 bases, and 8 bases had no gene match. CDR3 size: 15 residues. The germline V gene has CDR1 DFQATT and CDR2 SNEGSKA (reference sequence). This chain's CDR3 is CSAEDQRESYNEQFF. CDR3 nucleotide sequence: TGCAGTGCGGAGGACCAGCGGGAGTCCTACAATGAGCAGTTCTTC.

This CDR3 reads CASSLGQGSTNEKLFF. In DNA form, the CDR3 reads TGCGCCAGCAGCTTGGGACAGGGTTCAACTAATGAAAAACTGTTTTTT. The chain recombines TRBV5-1 with TRBJ1-4; 7 bases fit TRBD1. The CDR3 spans 16 residues. CDR1 SGHRS and CDR2 YFSETQ come from the germline V gene. The V gene end was trimmed by 0 bases and the J gene end by 0 bases; junction bases not matched to a gene: 2.

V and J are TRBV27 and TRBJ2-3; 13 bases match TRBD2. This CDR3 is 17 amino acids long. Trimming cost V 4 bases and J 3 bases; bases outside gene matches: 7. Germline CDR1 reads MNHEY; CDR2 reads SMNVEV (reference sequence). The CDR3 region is CASSWEVGLAGTDTQYF. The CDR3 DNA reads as TGTGCCAGCAGTTGGGAAGTGGGACTAGCGGGAACAGATACGCAGTATTTT.

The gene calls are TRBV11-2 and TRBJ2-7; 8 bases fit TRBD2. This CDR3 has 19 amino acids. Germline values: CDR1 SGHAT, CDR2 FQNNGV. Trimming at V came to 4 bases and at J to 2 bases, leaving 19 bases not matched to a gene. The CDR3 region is CASSSPSWRGRYDAYEQYF. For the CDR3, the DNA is TGTGCCAGCAGCTCCCCCTCTTGGCGCGGGAGGTATGATGCCTACGAGCAGTACTTC.

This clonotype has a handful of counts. The CDR3: CASTPGGANYGYTF. CDR3 nucleotide sequence: TGTGCCAGCACCCCGGGTGGGGCTAACTATGGCTACACCTTC. The chain joins TRBV12-3 or TRBV12-4 to TRBJ1-2; D is undetermined. Trimming removed 7 bases at V and 0 bases at J, with 12 bases between. The CDR3 length is 14 residues.

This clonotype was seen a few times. DNA of the CDR3: TGTGCCAGCAGCCCCAGCCGGCCCGCCTACGAGCAGTACTTC. Protein sequence: CASSPSRPAYEQYF. The chain links TRBV7-9 to TRBJ2-7; no reliable D call. In germline, CDR1 is SEHNR, CDR2 FQNEAQ (reference sequence). Trimming stripped 5 bases from V and 2 bases from J, with 13 bases between. The CDR3 is 14 amino acids.

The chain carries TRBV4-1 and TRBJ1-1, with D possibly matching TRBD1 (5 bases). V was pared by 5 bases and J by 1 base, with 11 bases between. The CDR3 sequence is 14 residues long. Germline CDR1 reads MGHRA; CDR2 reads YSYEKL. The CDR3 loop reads CASSGGLPNTEAFF. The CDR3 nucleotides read TGCGCCAGCAGCGGGGGACTCCCGAACACTGAAGCTTTCTTT.

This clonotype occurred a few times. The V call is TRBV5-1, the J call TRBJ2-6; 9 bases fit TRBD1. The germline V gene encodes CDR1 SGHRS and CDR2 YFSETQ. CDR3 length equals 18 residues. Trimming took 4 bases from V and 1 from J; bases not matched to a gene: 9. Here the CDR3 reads CASSEQGATLSGANVLTF. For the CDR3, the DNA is TGCGCCAGCAGCGAACAGGGGGCGACCCTATCTGGGGCCAACGTCCTGACTTTC.

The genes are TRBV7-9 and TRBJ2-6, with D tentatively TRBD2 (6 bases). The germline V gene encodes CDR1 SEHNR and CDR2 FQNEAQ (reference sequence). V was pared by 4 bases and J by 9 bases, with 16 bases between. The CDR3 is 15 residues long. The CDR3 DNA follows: TGTGCCAGCAGCTCGAACCGGGACTTGGACAACGTCCTGACTTTC. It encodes CASSSNRDLDNVLTF.

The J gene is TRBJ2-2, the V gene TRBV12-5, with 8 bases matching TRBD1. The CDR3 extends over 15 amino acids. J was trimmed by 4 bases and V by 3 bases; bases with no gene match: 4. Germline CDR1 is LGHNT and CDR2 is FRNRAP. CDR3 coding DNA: TGTGCTAGTGGTTTATTACAGGGGGGCACCGGGGAGCTGTTTTTT. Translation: CASGLLQGGTGELFF.

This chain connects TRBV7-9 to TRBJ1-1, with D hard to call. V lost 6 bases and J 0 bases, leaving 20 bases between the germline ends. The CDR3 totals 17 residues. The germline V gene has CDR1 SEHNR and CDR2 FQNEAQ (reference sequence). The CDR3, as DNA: TGTGCCAGCAGGCCCACCTCTACCATGGGCATGAACACTGAAGCTTTCTTT. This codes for CASRPTSTMGMNTEAFF.

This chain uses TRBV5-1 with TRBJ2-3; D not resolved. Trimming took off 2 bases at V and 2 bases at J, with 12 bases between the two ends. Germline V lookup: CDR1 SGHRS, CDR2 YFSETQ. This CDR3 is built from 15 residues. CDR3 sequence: CASSFSGRFTDTQYF. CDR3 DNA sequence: TGCGCCAGCAGCTTTTCCGGACGGTTCACAGATACGCAGTATTTT.

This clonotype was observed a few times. CDR3 region: CASSPRTVQDTDTQYF. The CDR3 nucleotides read TGTGCCAGCAGCCCTAGGACAGTGCAAGACACAGATACGCAGTATTTT. The gene calls are TRBV7-3 and TRBJ2-3; D may be TRBD1 (6 bases). The length of the CDR3 is 16 residues. Trimming took 5 bases from V and 2 from J, leaving 17 bases between them. Germline CDR1 and CDR2: SGHTA and FQGTGA.